This T cell receptor (beta chain) was observed in a study of a mutant IDH1 vaccine in newly diagnosed glioma. Findings and caveats of the study: Vaccine-induced immune responses occurred in more than 85% of patients. Pseudoprogression appears to have had no connection to changes in top peripheral T cell clonotypes.

Regarding this clone: Its antigen is still unknown.

Germline V lookup: CDR1 LNHDA, CDR2 SQIVND (reference sequence). This CDR3 spans 14 amino acids. The V gene lost 6 bases and the J gene lost 0 bases, with 12 bases spanning the gap. Time point reported: week 5, during vaccination. Doses consisted of 300 ug of mutant IDH1 20-mer peptide each, paired with topical imiquimod. Using immunoSEQ multiplex PCR, the repertoire was profiled, and TCRdb retains in-frame clones only, with some absent. The table shows some 55,000 clones, with about nine tenths occurring only once. The chain has TRBV19 and TRBJ2-7; D could derive from TRBD1 or TRBD2 (5 bases each). This specimen consisted of PBMCs, obtained from a glioma patient whose treatment included an IDH1 peptide vaccine. This TCR was recovered from a woman aged 40 to 50 with glioma. The CDR3 is CASRPSGSSYEQYF. In nucleotides, the CDR3 is TGTGCCAGTAGGCCGTCAGGGAGCTCCTACGAGCAGTACTTC.